This note documents a single TCR beta chain sequence. Its antigen remains unidentified. V was shortened by 0 bases and J by 1 base, with 3 bases between the two germline ends. The germline gives CDR1 LGHNA, CDR2 YNFKEQ. The CDR3 extends over 14 amino acids. The entry originates in a study of cytomegalovirus exposure and HLA in healthy donors. General study findings and limits: V- and J-gene trimming of TCR beta was linked (in a later analysis) to a missense DCLRE1C variant. TCR beta sequences reportedly predicted the HLA-A and HLA-B alleles of most subjects accurately. For most TCR beta V segments, an earlier analysis put the productive rate at about 87% or about 30% of the time.

The primer mix had 60 Vbeta and 13 Jbeta primers. Repertoires were generated with immunoSEQ multiplex PCR, while TCRdb's copy carries only in-frame clones and drops some. The sample has 100,000 to 150,000 clones, around 81% seen once. The sample taken for sequencing was PBMCs. This clonotype was sampled from a female donor in good health and CMV-seronegative. The rearrangement links TRBV4-2 to TRBJ2-2, with D uncertain. CDR3 DNA sequence: TGTGCCAGCAGCCAAGATAGGAACACCGGGGAGCTGTTTTTT. Its translation: CASSQDRNTGELFF.